A selection of T cell receptor beta chains follows, all from one sample in a study of OX40 agonist ivuxolimab in advanced cancers. Repertoires were generated with immunoSEQ multiplex PCR, while TCRdb's copy carries only in-frame clones and drops some. The repertoire holds some 9,500 clones, with roughly nine tenths as singletons. The material sequenced was CD4+ or CD8+ T cells sorted from blood, taken in a trial of the OX40 agonist ivuxolimab. The receptors stem from an adult with an advanced solid tumor such as melanoma, head and neck, liver or kidney cancer. Each CDR3 is given with its conserved first and last residue. Fields, in order: J gene, D gene, CDR3 length, clone size, V gene, CDR3 protein, CDR3 DNA. The D gene is left open where the match is weak. The listing skips clone size in some rows; elsewhere it reads once, few, many or a size class.

TRBJ2-7 | NA | 13 | NA | TRBV18 | CASSPGAQGEQYF | TGTGCCAGCTCACCAGGGGCTCAGGGCGAGCAGTACTTC
TRBJ2-1 | NA | 15 | NA | TRBV11-3 | CASSLEAGFNNEQFF | TGTGCCAGCAGCTTAGAGGCGGGGTTTAACAATGAGCAGTTCTTC
TRBJ2-1 | NA | 14 | NA | TRBV9 | CASSRRGEGHEQFF | TGTGCCAGCAGCCGGCGGGGAGAGGGGCATGAGCAGTTCTTC
TRBJ1-1 | NA | 13 | NA | TRBV7-3 | CASSSTGPQRAFF | TGTGCCAGCAGTTCAACGGGCCCTCAGAGAGCTTTCTTT
TRBJ2-3 | TRBD2 | 13 | NA | TRBV6-4 | CATSGGREDTQYF | TGTGCCACCAGCGGGGGGCGCGAAGATACGCAGTATTTT
TRBJ1-2 | TRBD1 | 14 | NA | TRBV25-1 | CASSGTGGVYGYTF | TGTGCCAGCTCCGGGACAGGGGGCGTCTATGGCTACACCTTC
TRBJ2-5 | NA | 14 | few | TRBV10-3 | CAIRGLPDQETQYF | TGTGCCATCAGGGGGCTTCCGGACCAAGAGACCCAGTACTTC
TRBJ2-6 | NA | 18 | NA | TRBV19 | CASSIGGGTFSGANVLTF | TGTGCCAGTAGTATAGGTGGAGGAACGTTCTCTGGGGCCAACGTCCTGACTTTC
TRBJ2-5 | TRBD2 | 19 | NA | TRBV5-8 | CASSLYGTSGRLYQETQYF | TGTGCCAGCAGCTTGTACGGGACTAGCGGGAGGTTGTACCAAGAGACCCAGTACTTC
TRBJ2-2 | TRBD1 | 22 | NA | TRBV27 | CASRPWRPTTIVRGQGTGELFF | TGTGCCAGCAGACCATGGCGGCCGACCACAATCGTCAGGGGGCAGGGCACCGGGGAGCTGTTTTTT
TRBJ2-3 | NA | 15 | NA | TRBV30 | CAWSGSGGITDTQYF | TGTGCCTGGAGTGGGTCGGGCGGGATCACAGATACGCAGTATTTT
TRBJ2-7 | TRBD1 | 14 | once | TRBV19 | CASSGGTGPYEQYF | TGTGCCAGTAGCGGGGGGACAGGGCCCTACGAGCAGTACTTC
TRBJ1-2 | NA | 14 | NA | TRBV10-3 | CAISAGTDNYGYTF | TGTGCCATCAGCGCGGGGACTGATAACTATGGCTACACCTTC
TRBJ2-5 | NA | 13 | NA | TRBV2 | CASSEGWRETQYF | TGTGCCAGCAGTGAAGGGTGGAGAGAGACCCAGTACTTC
TRBJ2-5 | NA | 14 | NA | TRBV6-6 | CASRPSTGSETQYF | TGTGCCAGCAGGCCCTCCACTGGGTCGGAGACCCAGTACTTC
TRBJ2-3 | TRBD1 | 14 | NA | TRBV28 | CASSTGEWSDTQYF | TGTGCCAGCAGTACAGGGGAATGGTCAGATACGCAGTATTTT
TRBJ1-1 | NA | 16 | NA | TRBV19 | CASSTQARGGGTEAFF | TGTGCCAGTAGTACTCAGGCTAGGGGAGGCGGCACTGAAGCTTTCTTT
TRBJ2-3 | NA | 16 | NA | TRBV7-9 | CASSLGAGLATDTQYF | TGTGCCAGCAGCTTAGGAGCGGGCCTAGCCACAGATACGCAGTATTTT
TRBJ1-1 | NA | 13 | NA | TRBV27 | CASNTMGDTEAFF | TGTGCCAGCAACACCATGGGCGACACTGAAGCTTTCTTT
TRBJ2-1 | TRBD2 | 14 | NA | TRBV2 | CASSGEGTYNEQFF | TGTGCCAGCAGTGGGGAGGGAACCTACAATGAGCAGTTCTTC